The sequence of this T cell receptor (beta chain) was determined in a study of shared clonotypes between healthy human individuals. General study points: Clonotype sharing across a few donors was observed for about 5.5% of naive CD4 clonotypes.

As regards this clone: Its antigen is not identified.

Clones were sequenced by immunoSEQ multiplex PCR, and TCRdb holds only the in-frame ones, with some missing. The profile shows about 2.4 million clones, approximately 94% of them singletons. V was pared by 3 bases and J by 5 bases, with 18 bases between. Germline CDR1 reads SGHNT; CDR2 reads YYREEE (reference sequence). The CDR3 runs 16 residues. The source of this sequence is a man younger than 35 in good health. Some clones in this sample may be carry-over from other donors' samples. Sequencing used naive CD4+ T cells from PBMCs. Specified subset: CD45RA+ positively selected. The V call is TRBV5-4, the J call TRBJ2-1; possibly TRBD2 for D (5 bases). The CDR3 DNA reads TGTGCCAGCAGCTCCTCCCTGGGCGGGTCCGACAATGAGCAGTTCTTC. Amino acid sequence: CASSSSLGGSDNEQFF.